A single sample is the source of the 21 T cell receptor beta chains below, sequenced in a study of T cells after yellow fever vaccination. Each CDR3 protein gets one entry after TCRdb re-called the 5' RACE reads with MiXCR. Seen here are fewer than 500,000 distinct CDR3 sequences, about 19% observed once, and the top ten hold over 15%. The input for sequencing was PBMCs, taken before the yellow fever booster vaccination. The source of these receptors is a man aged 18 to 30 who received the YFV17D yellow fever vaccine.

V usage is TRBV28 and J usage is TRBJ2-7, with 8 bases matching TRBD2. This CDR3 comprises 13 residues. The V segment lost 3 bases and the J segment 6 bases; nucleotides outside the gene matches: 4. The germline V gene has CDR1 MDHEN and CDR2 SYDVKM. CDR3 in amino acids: CASSFAGGFEQYV. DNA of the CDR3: TGTGCCAGCAGTTTCGCGGGGGGCTTCGAGCAGTACGTC.

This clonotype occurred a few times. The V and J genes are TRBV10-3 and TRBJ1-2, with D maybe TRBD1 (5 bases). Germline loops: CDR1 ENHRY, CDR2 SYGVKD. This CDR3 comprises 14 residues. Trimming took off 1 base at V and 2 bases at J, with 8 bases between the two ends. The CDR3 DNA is TGTGCCATCAGTGAGTGGGAGGGGAACTATGGCTACACCTTC. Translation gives CAISEWEGNYGYTF.

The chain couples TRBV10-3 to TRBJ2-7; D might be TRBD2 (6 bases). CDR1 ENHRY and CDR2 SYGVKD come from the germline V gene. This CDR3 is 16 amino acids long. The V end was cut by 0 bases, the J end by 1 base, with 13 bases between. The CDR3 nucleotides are TGTGCCATCAGTGAGTCAGCTAGCGAGTGGTCCTACGAGCAGTACTTC. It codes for CAISESASEWSYEQYF.

CDR3 in DNA: TGTGCCATCAAAGGGGACAGTTCCTACGAGCAGTACTTC. Translating it yields CAIKGDSSYEQYF. This rearrangement joins TRBV10-3 to TRBJ2-7, with 7 positions matching TRBD1. The J segment lost 1 base and the V segment lost 7 bases, leaving 4 bases of the junction unmatched. The germline V gene has CDR1 ENHRY and CDR2 SYGVKD. The CDR3 contains 13 residues.

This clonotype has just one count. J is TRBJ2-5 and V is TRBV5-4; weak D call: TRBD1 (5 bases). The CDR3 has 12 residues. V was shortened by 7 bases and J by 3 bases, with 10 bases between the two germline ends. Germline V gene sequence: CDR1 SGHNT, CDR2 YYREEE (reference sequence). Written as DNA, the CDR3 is TGTGCCAGCTCTCAGGGCAAAGAGACCCAGTACTTC. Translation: CASSQGKETQYF.

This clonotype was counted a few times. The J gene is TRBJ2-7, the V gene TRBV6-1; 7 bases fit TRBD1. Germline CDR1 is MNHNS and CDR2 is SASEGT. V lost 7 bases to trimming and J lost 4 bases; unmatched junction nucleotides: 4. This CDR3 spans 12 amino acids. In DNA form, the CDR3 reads TGTGCCAGCAACCGACAGGGTTACGAGCAGTACTTC. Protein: CASNRQGYEQYF.

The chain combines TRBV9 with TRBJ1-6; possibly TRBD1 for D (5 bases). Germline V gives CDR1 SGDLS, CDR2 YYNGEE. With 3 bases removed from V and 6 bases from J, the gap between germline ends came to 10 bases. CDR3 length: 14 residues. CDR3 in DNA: TGTGCCAGCAGCGAACCGGGACCTAATTCACCCCTCCACTTT. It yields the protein CASSEPGPNSPLHF.

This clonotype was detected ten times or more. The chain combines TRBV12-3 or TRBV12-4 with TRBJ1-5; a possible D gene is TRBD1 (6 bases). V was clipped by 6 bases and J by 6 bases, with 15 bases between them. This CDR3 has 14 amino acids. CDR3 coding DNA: TGTGCCAGCAGCCCACAGGGTATAGGTCAGCCCCAGCATTTT. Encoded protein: CASSPQGIGQPQHF.

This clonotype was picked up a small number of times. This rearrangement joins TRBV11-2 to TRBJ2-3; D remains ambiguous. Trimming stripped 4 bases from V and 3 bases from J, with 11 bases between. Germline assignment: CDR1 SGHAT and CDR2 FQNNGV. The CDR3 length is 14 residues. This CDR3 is CASSSWQATDTQYF. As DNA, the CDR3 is TGTGCCAGCAGCTCTTGGCAGGCGACAGATACGCAGTATTTT.

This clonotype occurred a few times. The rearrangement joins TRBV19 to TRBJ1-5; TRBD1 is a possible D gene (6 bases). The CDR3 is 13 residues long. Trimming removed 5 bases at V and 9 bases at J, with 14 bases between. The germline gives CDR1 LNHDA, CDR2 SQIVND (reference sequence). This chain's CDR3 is CASSEQGRLPQHF. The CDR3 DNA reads TGTGCCAGTAGTGAGCAGGGGCGGCTGCCCCAGCATTTT.

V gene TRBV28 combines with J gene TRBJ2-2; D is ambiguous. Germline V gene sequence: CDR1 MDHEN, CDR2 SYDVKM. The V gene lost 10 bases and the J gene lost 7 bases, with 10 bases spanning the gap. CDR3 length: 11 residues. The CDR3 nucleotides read TGTGCCACCCGCCTGTTCGGGGAGCTGTTTTTT. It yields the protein CATRLFGELFF. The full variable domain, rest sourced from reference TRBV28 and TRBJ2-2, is DVKVTQSSRYLVKRTGEKVFLECVQDMDHENMFWYRQDPGLGLRLIYFSYDVKMKEKGDIPEGYSVSREKKERFSLILESASTNQTSMYLCATRLFGELFFGEGSRLTVL.

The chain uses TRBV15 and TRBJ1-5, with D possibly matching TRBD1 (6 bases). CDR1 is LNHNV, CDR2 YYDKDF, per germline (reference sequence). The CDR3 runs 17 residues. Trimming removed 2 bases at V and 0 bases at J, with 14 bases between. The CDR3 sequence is CATSRRTGAYSNQPQHF. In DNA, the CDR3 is TGTGCCACCAGCAGAAGGACGGGGGCTTATAGCAATCAGCCCCAGCATTTT.

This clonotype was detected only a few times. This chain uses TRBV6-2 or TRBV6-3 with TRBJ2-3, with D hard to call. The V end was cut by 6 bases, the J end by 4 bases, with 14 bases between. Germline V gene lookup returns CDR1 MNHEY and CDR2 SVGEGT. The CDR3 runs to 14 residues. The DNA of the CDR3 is TGTGCCAGCAGCTCCCTCACACTTTCAGATACGCAGTATTTT. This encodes CASSSLTLSDTQYF.

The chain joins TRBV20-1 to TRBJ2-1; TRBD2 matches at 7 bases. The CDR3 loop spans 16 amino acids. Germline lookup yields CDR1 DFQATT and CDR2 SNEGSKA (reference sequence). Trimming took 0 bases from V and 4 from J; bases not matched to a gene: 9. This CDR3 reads CSAREAGVGTYNEQFF. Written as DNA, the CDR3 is TGCAGTGCTAGAGAGGCGGGAGTGGGAACATACAATGAGCAGTTCTTC.

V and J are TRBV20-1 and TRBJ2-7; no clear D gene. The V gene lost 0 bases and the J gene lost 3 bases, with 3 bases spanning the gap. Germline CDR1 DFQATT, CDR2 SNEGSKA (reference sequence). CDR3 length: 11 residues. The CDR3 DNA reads TGCAGTGCTAGAGATAACTACGAGCAGTACGTC. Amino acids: CSARDNYEQYV.

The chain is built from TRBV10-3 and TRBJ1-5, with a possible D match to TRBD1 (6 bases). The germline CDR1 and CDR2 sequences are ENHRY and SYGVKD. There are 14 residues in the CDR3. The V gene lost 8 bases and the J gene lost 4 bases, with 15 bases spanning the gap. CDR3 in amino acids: CAISQPGANQPQHF. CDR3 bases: TGTGCCATCTCGCAACCGGGGGCAAATCAGCCCCAGCATTTT.

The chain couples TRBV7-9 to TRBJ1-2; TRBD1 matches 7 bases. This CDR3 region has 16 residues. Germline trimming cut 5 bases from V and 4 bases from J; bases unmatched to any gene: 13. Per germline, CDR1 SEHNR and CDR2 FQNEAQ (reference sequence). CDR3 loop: CASSPTRDSEGYGYTF. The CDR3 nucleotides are TGTGCCAGCAGCCCGACCCGGGACAGCGAAGGCTATGGCTACACCTTC. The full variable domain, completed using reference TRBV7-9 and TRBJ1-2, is DTGVSQNPRHKITKRGQNVTFRCDPISEHNRLYWYRQTLGQGPEFLTYFQNEAQLEKSRLLSDRFSAERPKGSFSTLEIQRTEQGDSAMYLCASSPTRDSEGYGYTFGSGTRLTVV.

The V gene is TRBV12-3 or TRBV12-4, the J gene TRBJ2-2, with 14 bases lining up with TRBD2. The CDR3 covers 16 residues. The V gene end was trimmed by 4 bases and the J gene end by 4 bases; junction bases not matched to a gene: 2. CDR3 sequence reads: CASSSGTSGGTGELFF. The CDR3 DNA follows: TGTGCCAGCAGTTCTGGGACTAGCGGGGGCACCGGGGAGCTGTTTTTT.

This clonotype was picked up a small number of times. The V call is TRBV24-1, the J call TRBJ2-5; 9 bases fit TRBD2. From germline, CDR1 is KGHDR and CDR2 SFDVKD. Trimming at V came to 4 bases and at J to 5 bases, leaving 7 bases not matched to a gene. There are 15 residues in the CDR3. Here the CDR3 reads CATSEPTSGPETQYF. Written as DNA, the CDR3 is TGTGCCACCAGTGAACCGACTAGCGGCCCGGAGACCCAGTACTTC.

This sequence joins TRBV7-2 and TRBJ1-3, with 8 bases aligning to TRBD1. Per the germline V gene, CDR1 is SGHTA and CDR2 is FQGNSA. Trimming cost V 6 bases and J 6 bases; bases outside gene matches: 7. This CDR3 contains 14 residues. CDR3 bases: TGTGCCAGCAGAAAACAGGGGGATGAAAACACCATATATTTT. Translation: CASRKQGDENTIYF.

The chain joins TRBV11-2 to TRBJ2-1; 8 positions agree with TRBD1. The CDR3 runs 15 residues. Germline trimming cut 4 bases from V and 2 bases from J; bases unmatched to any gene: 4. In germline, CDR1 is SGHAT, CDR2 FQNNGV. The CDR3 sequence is CASSSDRGTYNEQFF. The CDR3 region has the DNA TGTGCCAGCAGCTCCGACAGGGGTACCTACAATGAGCAGTTCTTC. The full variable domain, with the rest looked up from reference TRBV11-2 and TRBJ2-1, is EAGVAQSPRYKIIEKRQSVAFWCNPISGHATLYWYQQILGQGPKLLIQFQNNGVVDDSQLPKDRFSAERLKGVDSTLKIQPAKLEDSAVYLCASSSDRGTYNEQFFGPGTRLTVL.